These 18 T cell receptor beta chains originate from one sample sequenced in a study of T cells in Graves' hyperthyroidism and ophthalmopathy. Authors of the study amplified TCR beta CDR3 regions from RNA transcripts. The HTBI primer set served for first-round RT-PCR of the TCR CDR3. TCRdb re-analysed the multiplex PCR reads in MiXCR, keeping a single row per CDR3 protein. The top ten clones hold roughly 10% of a sample with hundreds of thousands of distinct CDR3 sequences, 14% of them seen once. The sample taken for sequencing was blood. The receptors derive from a woman under 30 with Graves' hyperthyroidism.

Many counts were recorded for this clonotype. The genes are TRBV7-9 and TRBJ2-3; 7 bases are shared with TRBD1. V trimming: 4 bases; J trimming: 2 bases; junction bases outside the gene matches: 21. This CDR3 is 20 amino acids long. Per germline, CDR1 SEHNR and CDR2 FQNEAQ (reference sequence). The DNA of the CDR3 is TGTGCCAGCAGCTCCGCGAGGGACAGAAAGAGAAACACCGCCACAGATACGCAGTATTTT. Translation: CASSSARDRKRNTATDTQYF.

This clonotype turned up a few times. This chain connects TRBV2 to TRBJ2-1, with D perhaps matching TRBD1 (6 bases). This CDR3 has 15 amino acids. Trimming took 7 bases from V and 2 from J, leaving 15 bases between them. Germline CDR1 SNHLY, CDR2 FYNNEI. CDR3 residues: CASNPDSLAYNEQFF. DNA for the CDR3: TGTGCCAGCAACCCGGACAGTCTCGCCTACAATGAGCAGTTCTTC.

The chain carries TRBV29-1 and TRBJ1-2, with D possibly matching TRBD1 (5 bases). Germline CDR1 SQVTM, CDR2 ANQGSEA. V was trimmed by 4 bases and J by 10 bases, leaving 10 bases between them. The CDR3 loop spans 10 amino acids. The chain's CDR3 is CSVGGKDYTF. CDR3 DNA sequence: TGCAGCGTTGGGGGCAAGGACTACACCTTC.

This clonotype was counted a few times. V is TRBV6-1 and J is TRBJ1-5; unclear D gene. The CDR3 runs to 15 residues. Germline CDR1 reads MNHNS; CDR2 reads SASEGT. V was trimmed by 6 bases and J by 2 bases, leaving 14 bases between them. As DNA, the CDR3 is TGTGCCAGCAGGATAACAGTTAATGGCAATCAGCCCCAGCATTTT. This codes for CASRITVNGNQPQHF.

This clonotype showed up many times. This CDR3 is CASSEGLAVLLDTQYF. CDR3 nucleotides: TGTGCCAGCAGTGAAGGACTAGCGGTCTTACTAGATACGCAGTATTTT. The rearrangement uses TRBV2 and TRBJ2-3, with 9 positions matching TRBD2. In germline, CDR1 is SNHLY, CDR2 FYNNEI. The CDR3 runs 16 residues. V shed 1 base, J shed 5 bases, and the junction held 7 bases outside the gene matches.

This clonotype appeared once. The chain has TRBV20-1 and TRBJ2-7; D is undetermined. The V gene lost 1 base and the J gene lost 6 bases, with 13 bases spanning the gap. This CDR3 contains 13 residues. Germline V gene data show CDR1 as DFQATT and CDR2 as SNEGSKA (reference sequence). CDR3 in amino acids: CSARGGIIGEQYF. The CDR3 nucleotides read TGCAGTGCTAGAGGTGGGATAATCGGCGAGCAGTACTTC.

The gene calls are TRBV7-9 and TRBJ1-5; 7 bases align to TRBD1. V lost 5 bases to trimming and J lost 5 bases; unmatched junction nucleotides: 12. The CDR3 spans 16 residues. The germline V gene has CDR1 SEHNR and CDR2 FQNEAQ (reference sequence). The CDR3 DNA follows: TGTGCCAGCAGCCAAGATCTGGAGCAGGGGGATCAGCCCCAGCATTTT. Encoded protein: CASSQDLEQGDQPQHF.

This clonotype was detected only a few times. This chain uses TRBV5-8 with TRBJ2-7; D unresolved. The germline gives CDR1 SGHTS, CDR2 YDEGEE. Between the trimmed V and J ends, which lost 4 bases and 1 base, there was a span of 9 bases. The CDR3 is made up of 13 amino acids. The CDR3 loop is CASSGVLSYEQYF. The CDR3 DNA reads TGTGCCAGCAGCGGGGTCCTTTCCTACGAGCAGTACTTC.

This clonotype was counted a few times. The chain recombines TRBV19 with TRBJ1-2; no definite D call. V was clipped by 3 bases and J by 6 bases, with 14 bases between them. CDR3 length equals 14 residues. Germline lookup yields CDR1 LNHDA and CDR2 SQIVND (reference sequence). DNA for the CDR3: TGTGCCAGTAGTATGGGTCCTGGGTATGATGGCTACACCTTC. This encodes CASSMGPGYDGYTF. Looking up the rest from reference TRBV19 and TRBJ1-2 gives the full variable domain: DGGITQSPKYLFRKEGQNVTLSCEQNLNHDAMYWYRQDPGQGLRLIYYSQIVNDFQKGDIAEGYSVSREKKESFPLTVTSAQKNPTAFYLCASSMGPGYDGYTFGSGTRLTVV.

The chain recombines TRBV5-6 with TRBJ1-4; 7 bases align to TRBD1. CDR3 length equals 16 residues. Germline CDR1 is SGHDT and CDR2 is YYEEEE. Losses at the gene ends were 3 bases for V and 0 bases for J; bases not matched to a gene: 5. CDR3 amino acids: CASSWTGQATNEKLFF. Written as DNA, the CDR3 is TGTGCCAGCAGCTGGACAGGCCAAGCAACTAATGAAAAACTGTTTTTT.

This clonotype was recorded many times. The chain has TRBV20-1 and TRBJ2-5, with 9 bases aligning to TRBD1. After removal of 6 bases from V and 2 bases from J, the junction contained 4 bases not matched to a gene. The CDR3 has 13 residues. Germline CDR1 reads DFQATT; CDR2 reads SNEGSKA (reference sequence). The CDR3 protein is CSAADRGQETQYF. DNA of the CDR3: TGCAGTGCAGCAGACAGGGGGCAAGAGACCCAGTACTTC.

This clonotype was picked up many times. This sequence joins TRBV20-1 and TRBJ1-6; unclear D gene. Germline assignment: CDR1 DFQATT and CDR2 SNEGSKA (reference sequence). CDR3 length: 14 residues. The V gene lost 5 bases and the J gene lost 8 bases, with 16 bases spanning the gap. The CDR3 DNA reads TGCAGTGCTCTCATACCTGCCGCCCATTCACCCCTCCACTTT. This codes for CSALIPAAHSPLHF.

This clonotype was seen ten or more times. The chain couples TRBV2 to TRBJ2-3; 7 positions agree with TRBD1. The CDR3 contains 13 residues. Germline trimming cut 8 bases from V and 3 bases from J; bases unmatched to any gene: 5. Germline V CDR1 and CDR2: SNHLY, FYNNEI. The CDR3, as DNA: TGTGCCAGCGTGCGACAGGGTACAGATACGCAGTATTTT. This codes for CASVRQGTDTQYF.

This clonotype has more than one count but fewer than ten. This chain uses TRBV3-1 with TRBJ1-1, with D unclear. Germline V gives CDR1 LGHDT, CDR2 YNNKEL (reference sequence). The CDR3 is 17 residues long. Trimming stripped 0 bases from V and 3 bases from J, with 17 bases between. The CDR3 loop reads CASSQDSWSLDHTEAFF. For the CDR3, the DNA is TGTGCCAGCAGCCAAGATAGTTGGTCCCTAGATCACACTGAAGCTTTCTTT.

The chain employs TRBV28 and TRBJ2-1; TRBD1 matches 9 bases. This CDR3 region has 18 residues. Germline CDR1 MDHEN, CDR2 SYDVKM. V shed 6 bases and J 2 bases; nucleotides not matched to a gene: 14. In nucleotides, the CDR3 is TGTGCCAGCAGCCTCTTCTCCGGGACAGGGAGCCCCTACAATGAGCAGTTCTTC. Residues: CASSLFSGTGSPYNEQFF.

This clonotype has at least ten counts. The DNA for the CDR3 is TGTGCCAGCAGTGGTAGCTGGAACACTGAAGCTTTCTTT. Protein sequence: CASSGSWNTEAFF. This chain links TRBV2 with TRBJ1-1; D is ambiguous. The CDR3 is made up of 13 amino acids. V gave up 4 bases and J gave up 1 base, with 7 bases separating them. The germline V gene encodes CDR1 SNHLY and CDR2 FYNNEI.

As concerns this clonotype: A much larger clone is a single base away; this may be a read error. The chain links TRBV5-4 to TRBJ2-1; 7 bases line up with TRBD2. The V gene end was trimmed by 7 bases and the J gene end by 0 bases; junction bases not matched to a gene: 10. Germline V gene sequence: CDR1 SGHNT, CDR2 YYREEE (reference sequence). The CDR3 spans 16 residues. The CDR3 spells CASGDPRGSSYNEQFF. The CDR3 nucleotides are TGTGCCAGCGGCGACCCTCGCGGGAGCTCCTACAATGAGCAGTTCTTC.

V usage is TRBV24-1 and J usage is TRBJ2-1; possibly TRBD1 for D (7 bases). The CDR3 runs 16 residues. Trimming left V 3 bases short and J 4 bases short, with 15 bases between. In germline, CDR1 is KGHDR, CDR2 SFDVKD. The DNA for the CDR3 is TGTGCCACCAGTGATCCAGGCAGGGGGAGGTACAATGAGCAGTTCTTC. It is translated as CATSDPGRGRYNEQFF.